The present T cell receptor beta chain was sequenced within a study of beta chain features in type 1 diabetes. Every isolated RNA sample was fully reverse transcribed, so sequencing captured expressed TCRB transcripts. For naive, central memory and regulatory T cell samples, reads averaged approximately 3.9 million. Sequencing was performed with immunoSEQ multiplex PCR; in TCRdb, only in-frame clones are kept and a portion is missing. This table holds roughly 100,000 clones, around 30% found once. Over 95% purity was reached by all sorted populations. Overall study results and limits: Highly expressing activated T cells could be over-counted with a cDNA template. A moderate, significant TCRB CDR3 shortening appeared in type 1 diabetes across four CD4+ subsets. Naive, central memory and Treg TCRB repertoires appeared more alike in patients than in healthy donors.

Germline-derived CDR1 and CDR2 are SGHVS and FQNEAQ. V was cut by 6 bases and J by 0 bases, with 9 bases left in between. CDR3 size: 14 residues. As for this clone: Its target is unknown.

The specimen was central memory CD4+ T cells from blood. The chain couples TRBV7-8 to TRBJ1-5; D is unclear. The origin of this receptor is a woman aged 18-30 years with type 1 diabetes. The CDR3 nucleotides are TGTGCCAGCAGTCCTGGCGGTAGCAATCAGCCCCAGCATTTT. Translating it yields CASSPGGSNQPQHF.